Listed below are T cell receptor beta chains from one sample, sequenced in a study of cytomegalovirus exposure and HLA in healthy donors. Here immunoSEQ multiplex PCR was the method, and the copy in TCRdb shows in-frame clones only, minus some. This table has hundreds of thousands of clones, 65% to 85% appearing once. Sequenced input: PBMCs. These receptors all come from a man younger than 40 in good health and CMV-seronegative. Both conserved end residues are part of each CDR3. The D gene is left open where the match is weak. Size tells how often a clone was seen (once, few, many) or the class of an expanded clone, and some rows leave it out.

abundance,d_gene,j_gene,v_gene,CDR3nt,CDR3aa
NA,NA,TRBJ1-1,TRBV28,TGTGCCAGCAGTTTACCAATTCTTGGTGTAGTTGTCGCTTTCTTT,CASSLPILGVVVAFF
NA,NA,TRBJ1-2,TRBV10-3,TGTGCCATCCGCGACGGTTGGGCGACGGTGAACTATGGCTACACCTTC,CAIRDGWATVNYGYTF
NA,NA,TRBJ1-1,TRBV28,TGTGCCAGCAACGAGTTAACTATGAACACTGAAGCTTTCTTT,CASNELTMNTEAFF
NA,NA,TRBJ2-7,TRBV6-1,TGTGCCAGCAGTGAACAGGGGCTCGTGGAGCAGTACTTC,CASSEQGLVEQYF
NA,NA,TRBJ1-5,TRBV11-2,TGTGCCAGCAGCTCAGGGGATCAGCCCCAGCATTTT,CASSSGDQPQHF
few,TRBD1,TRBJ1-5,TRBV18,TGTGCCAGCTCACCTCCAGGGACAGGGAGGCAGCCCCAGCATTTT,CASSPPGTGRQPQHF
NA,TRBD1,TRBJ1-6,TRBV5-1,TGCGCCAGCAGCTTGGAACCCGGGACAGCAAGTTCACCCCTCCACTTT,CASSLEPGTASSPLHF
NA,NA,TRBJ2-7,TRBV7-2,TGTGCCAGCAGCTTGAATCCAGATTCCTACGAGCAGTACTTC,CASSLNPDSYEQYF
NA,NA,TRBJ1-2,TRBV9,TGTGCCAGCAGCGGGGGGCTGTGGGGCTACACCTTC,CASSGGLWGYTF
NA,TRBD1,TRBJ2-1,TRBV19,TGTGCCGTAGCCGGGCCAGGGGGCGTCTATGAGCAGTTCTTC,CAVAGPGGVYEQFF
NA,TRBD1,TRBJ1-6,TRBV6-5,TGTGCCAGCGTCTCCGGACAGGGCAATTCACCCCTCCACTTT,CASVSGQGNSPLHF
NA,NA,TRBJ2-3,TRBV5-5,TGTGCCAGCAGCAGAACCTGGAGTGCTAGCACAGATACGCAGTATTTT,CASSRTWSASTDTQYF
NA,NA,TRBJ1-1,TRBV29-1,TGCAGCGTCCCATTTCAAAGGCGGGGTGTAACTGAAGCTTTCTTT,CSVPFQRRGVTEAFF
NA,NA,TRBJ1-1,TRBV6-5,TGTGCCAGCAGCTCTCCCACTGAAGCTTTCTTT,CASSSPTEAFF
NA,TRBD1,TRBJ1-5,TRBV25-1,TGTGCCAGCAGTGAAGGCTACAGGGGTCACAATCAGCCCCAGCATTTT,CASSEGYRGHNQPQHF
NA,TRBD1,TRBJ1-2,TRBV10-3,TGTGCCAGTCGGGACAGTCTCTATGGCTACACCTTC,CASRDSLYGYTF
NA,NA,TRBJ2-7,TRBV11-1,TGTGCCAGCAGCTTAGTCCAGGGCGCCTACGAGCAGTACTTC,CASSLVQGAYEQYF
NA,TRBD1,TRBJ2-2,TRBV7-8,TGTGCCAGCACCTTGGGCAGGGGGCCAAACACCGGGGAGCTGTTTTTT,CASTLGRGPNTGELFF
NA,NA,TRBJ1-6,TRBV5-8,TGTGCCAGCAGCTTGGGCAGGGAAAGCTCACCCCTCCACTTT,CASSLGRESSPLHF
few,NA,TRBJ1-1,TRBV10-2,TGCGCCAGCAGTGAATTAGGGAGCACTGAAGCTTTCTTT,CASSELGSTEAFF
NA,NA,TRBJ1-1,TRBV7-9,TGTGCCAGCAGCCTCCCTAAGACCCCGGGTGGCACTGAAGCTTTCTTT,CASSLPKTPGGTEAFF
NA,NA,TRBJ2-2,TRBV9,TGTGCCAGCAGCGCCCCAAACACCGGGGAGCTGTTTTTT,CASSAPNTGELFF
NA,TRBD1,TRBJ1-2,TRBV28,TGTGCCAGCAGTTGGGGACAGGGGGTTTTTGGCTACACCTTC,CASSWGQGVFGYTF
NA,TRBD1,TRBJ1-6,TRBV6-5,TGTGCCAGCAGTTACGGGGACAGACTTTATAATTCACCCCTCCACTTT,CASSYGDRLYNSPLHF
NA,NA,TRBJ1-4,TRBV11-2,TGTGCCAGCAGCTTAGGAGGGCTGCGGGATGAAAAACTGTTTTTT,CASSLGGLRDEKLFF
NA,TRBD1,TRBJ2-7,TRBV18,TGTGCCAGCTCGCCCGGGGACAGCTACGAGCAGTACTTC,CASSPGDSYEQYF
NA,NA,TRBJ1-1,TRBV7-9,TGTTCCAGCAGTTTAGGCAGGGGCACGTACACTGAAGCTTTCTTT,CSSSLGRGTYTEAFF
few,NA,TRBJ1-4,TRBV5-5,TGTGCCAGCAGCCCCCGCCTGGGAGGGGAAAAACTGTTTTTT,CASSPRLGGEKLFF
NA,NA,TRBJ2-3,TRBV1,TGCACCAGCACAACAGGGGCCCCCATTCCATTTCCTAGCACAGATACGCAGTATTTT,CTSTTGAPIPFPSTDTQYF
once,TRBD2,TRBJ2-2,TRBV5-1,TGCGCCAGCAGCTTGTCGGGGGGGCCGGCCGGGGAGCTGTTTTTT,CASSLSGGPAGELFF
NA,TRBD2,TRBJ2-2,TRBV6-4,TGTGCCAGCAGTGACTCAGGACTAGGGACCGGGGAGCTGTTTTTT,CASSDSGLGTGELFF
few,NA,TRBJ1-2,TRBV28,TGTGCCAGCAGTTTTTTAGGAAGGGGTGGCTACACCTTC,CASSFLGRGGYTF
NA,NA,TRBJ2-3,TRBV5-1,TGCGCCAGCGGGGAGATAGATACGCAGTATTTT,CASGEIDTQYF